The entry that follows covers one TCR beta chain sequence. This sample is part of a study of blood T cell repertoires in COVID-19. Study-wide background: COVID-19 samples, acute and convalescent, were from the United States, Italy and Spain. T cells, B-cell-depleted T cells, or PBMCs provided the cDNA or gDNA that served as material.

In the authors' workflow: Estimated nucleated cell counts came from reference gene primer amplification. Sequencing used immunoSEQ multiplex PCR; TCRdb keeps in-frame clones, though not all of them. Clonal size and the V and J genes are those of that table, whereas D and trimming came from the DNA. The repertoire has approximately 150,000 clones, about 88% of them found once; the top ten carry around 2%. This CDR3 region has 14 residues. Trimming at V came to 3 bases and at J to 0 bases, leaving 5 bases not matched to a gene. Germline CDR1 and CDR2: DFQATT and SNEGSKA (reference sequence). V gene TRBV20-1 combines with J gene TRBJ2-7; 7 bases are shared with TRBD1. The clonotype comes from a man in his forties or fifties who had recovered from COVID-19. The sequenced material came from peripheral blood. CDR3: CSASEGAASYEQYF. CDR3 nucleotides: TGCAGTGCTAGTGAGGGGGCTGCCTCCTACGAGCAGTACTTC.